This TCR beta chain was obtained from a study of human CD4 T cells and Enterobacteriaceae. Ex vivo total memory CD4+ cells were sequenced at deep level. Profiled with immunoSEQ multiplex PCR; TCRdb holds only in-frame clones, not every one. The sample lists 25,000 to 30,000 clones, approximately 80% occurring once. All CD4+ cells other than CD45RA+CCR7+CD95- naive cells were sorted as memory, over 95% pure. CD8+, CD14+, CD16+, CD56+, CD19+ and CD25-bright cells were excluded before sorting. The clonotype was recovered from a human donor in good health. The sample taken for sequencing was memory CD4+ T cells from blood.

In DNA form, the CDR3 reads TGTGCCAGCAGCTTAGCCCCCATCCCCACAGATACGCAGTATTTT. Amino acids: CASSLAPIPTDTQYF. The gene calls are TRBV7-2 and TRBJ2-3; D is undetermined. Between the trimmed V and J ends, which lost 0 bases and 2 bases, there was a span of 9 bases. Germline loops: CDR1 SGHTA, CDR2 FQGNSA. This CDR3 is 15 amino acids long. The variable domain in full, with the rest retrieved from reference TRBV7-2 and TRBJ2-3, is GAGVSQSPSNKVTEKGKDVELRCDPISGHTALYWYRQSLGQGLEFLIYFQGNSAPDKSGLPSDRFSAERTGGSVSTLTIQRTQQEDSAVYLCASSLAPIPTDTQYFGPGTRLTVL.